The present TCR beta chain was sequenced within a study of blood T cell repertoires in COVID-19. Overall study: Sample material is recorded as cDNA or gDNA derived from T cells, B-cell-depleted T cells, or PBMCs.

CDR3 length: 14 amino acids. Trimming cost V 2 bases and J 4 bases, with 9 bases left between them. CDR1 and CDR2 (germline): KGHSH, LQKENI. This clone has only a few counts. Clones were sequenced by immunoSEQ multiplex PCR, and TCRdb holds only the in-frame ones, with some missing. The table records 60,000 or so clones, about 85% of them present only once. The source of this sequence is a human donor with acute or convalescent COVID-19. The donor label of this sample is uncertain. Sequenced sample: peripheral blood. The genes are TRBV18 and TRBJ1-5, with no clear D. Here the CDR3 reads CASSPVTGNQPQHF. CDR3 in DNA: TGTGCCAGCTCACCAGTGACGGGAAATCAGCCCCAGCATTTT.